This T cell receptor (beta chain) was identified during a study of vaccination and CD4 T cells after COVID-19. This clonotype showed up just a few times. Its antigen is unknown. The study sequenced cultured CD4+ T cell DNA using the Oncomine TCR Beta short-read assay. In this case, cultured CD4+ T cells provided the extracted genomic DNA. TCRdb recomputed calls from the PCR reads with MiXCR, one row per CDR3 protein. The sample holds thousands of distinct CDR3 sequences; 76% are singletons and the top ten take roughly a quarter. V shed 6 bases, J shed 0 bases, and the junction held 5 bases outside the gene matches. The CDR3 extends over 15 amino acids. Germline V gene data show CDR1 as MNHNS and CDR2 as SASEGT. Treatment specified: approximately 10-day PBMC culture with coronavirus spike peptide pools or control peptides (ViraFEST assay).

The V and J genes are TRBV6-1 and TRBJ2-3; 8 positions match TRBD1. The sequenced sample consisted of CD4+ T cells from blood, cultured in vitro. This receptor was obtained from a human donor who had recovered from COVID-19. CDR3 coding DNA: TGTGCCAGCAGGCGACAGGGGCAAAGCACAGATACGCAGTATTTT. The encoded protein is CASRRQGQSTDTQYF.